The rows below give T cell receptor beta chains drawn from one sample of a study of blood T cell repertoires in COVID-19. Here immunoSEQ multiplex PCR was the method, and the copy in TCRdb shows in-frame clones only, minus some. The repertoire includes approximately 38,000 clones, around 86% of them detected once, and nearly 25% sits in the top ten. The specimen was peripheral blood. The source of these receptors is a middle-aged man with active or convalescent COVID-19. Each CDR3 is given with its conserved first and last residue. Each record gives: V gene, clone size, J gene, D gene, CDR3 DNA, CDR3 protein. A D gene is named only where the DNA matches it firmly. Rows may omit the clone size; those that give it use once, few, many or a size class.

>TRBV5-8|NA|TRBJ2-5|TRBD1
TGTGCCAGCAGCGGACCGGGACAGGGTCCAGAGACCCAGTACTTC
CASSGPGQGPETQYF
>TRBV6-1|NA|TRBJ2-1|TRBD2
TGTGCCAGCAGTGAGTTTTCCGGGACTAGCACCTACAATGAGCAGTTCTTC
CASSEFSGTSTYNEQFF
>TRBV7-8|NA|TRBJ1-3|NA
TGTGCCAGCAGCTTAATAGCCCCAAATGGAAACACCATATATTTT
CASSLIAPNGNTIYF
>TRBV28|NA|TRBJ2-7|NA
TGTGCCAGCAGAGACCGCTGGGGCTACTACGAGCAGTACTTC
CASRDRWGYYEQYF
>TRBV18|few|TRBJ2-7|TRBD1
TGTGCCAGCTCACCCCGGACAGGGGTCTCCTACGAGCAGTACTTC
CASSPRTGVSYEQYF
>TRBV2|NA|TRBJ2-3|TRBD1
TGTGCCAGCAGGGACAGGGTGGGAGATACGCAGTATTTT
CASRDRVGDTQYF
>TRBV18|NA|TRBJ2-1|TRBD2
TGTGCCAGCTCACGAGATACTAGCGGGGGGTACAATGAGCAGTTCTTC
CASSRDTSGGYNEQFF
>TRBV30|once|TRBJ2-1|NA
TGTGCCTGTACGACAAACTACAATGAGCAGTTCTTC
CACTTNYNEQFF
>TRBV5-8|NA|TRBJ2-7|TRBD1
TGTGCCAGCAGCGGACAGGGGGCCTCCTACGAGCAGTACTTC
CASSGQGASYEQYF
>TRBV19|NA|TRBJ2-1|TRBD1
TGTGCCAGTAGTCAAGGGGGACAGTACTACAATGAGCAGTTCTTC
CASSQGGQYYNEQFF
>TRBV5-1|NA|TRBJ2-5|NA
TGCGCCAGCAGCTCCGAACTTACAGGTGGCATAGAGACCCAGTACTTC
CASSSELTGGIETQYF
>TRBV18|NA|TRBJ2-3|NA
TGTGCCAGCTCACTGGCAGGGGATACGCAGTATTTT
CASSLAGDTQYF
>TRBV11-3|NA|TRBJ2-2|NA
TGTGCCAGCAGCTTAGGATGGTCGGGCACCGGGGAGCTGTTTTTT
CASSLGWSGTGELFF
>TRBV3-1/TRBV3-2|NA|TRBJ2-2|NA
TGTGCCAGCCTCAATACAGGGCATCGCACCGGGGAGCTGTTTTTT
CASLNTGHRTGELFF
>TRBV27|NA|TRBJ1-1|NA
TGTGCCAGCAGTTTACGGGGACAAAGTAAAATGAACACTGAAGCTTTCTTT
CASSLRGQSKMNTEAFF
>TRBV18|NA|TRBJ2-2|NA
TGTGCCAGCTCACAACAACCTCCTGACAGGAACACCGGGGAGCTGTTTTTT
CASSQQPPDRNTGELFF
>TRBV27|few|TRBJ2-2|TRBD2
TGTGCCAGCACCGGGACTAGCGGGGGGGCGGCCGGGGAGCTGTTTTTT
CASTGTSGGAAGELFF
>TRBV30|NA|TRBJ2-2|TRBD1
TGTGCCTCCGACAGGGTCCGCACCGGGGAGCTGTTTTTT
CASDRVRTGELFF
>TRBV7-2|NA|TRBJ1-2|NA
TGTGCCAGCAGCTTACATTTAGGGGTGACCTATGGCTACACCTTC
CASSLHLGVTYGYTF
>TRBV29-1|NA|TRBJ1-3|NA
TGCAGCGCGAACAGTTTCTCTGGAAACACCATATATTTT
CSANSFSGNTIYF
>TRBV5-1|NA|TRBJ1-2|NA
TGCGCCAGCAGTGACACCGGGACACCTATGGGAGGCTACACCTTC
CASSDTGTPMGGYTF
>TRBV28|NA|TRBJ1-2|TRBD1
TGTGCCAGCACAGGGGGCCGGTATGGCTACACCTTC
CASTGGRYGYTF
>TRBV5-1|NA|TRBJ2-2|NA
TGCGCCAGCAGCCGCAACAGGGAATCCACCGGGGAGCTGTTTTTT
CASSRNRESTGELFF
>TRBV12-3/TRBV12-4|NA|TRBJ1-1|TRBD1
TGTGCCAGCACCCTAACAGGGGGCACTGAAGCTTTCTTT
CASTLTGGTEAFF
>TRBV5-1|NA|TRBJ2-2|NA
TGCGCCAGCAGCTCCGACAGGAACACCGGGGAGCTGTTTTTT
CASSSDRNTGELFF
>TRBV3-1/TRBV3-2|once|TRBJ1-1|NA
TGTGCCAGCAGCCTAGGCGGGGGGAACACTGAAGCTTTCTTT
CASSLGGGNTEAFF
>TRBV2|NA|TRBJ1-5|NA
TGTGCCAGCAGCGCATTGGGGAGAGTGGGCAGAGTTAATCAGCCCCAGCATTTT
CASSALGRVGRVNQPQHF
>TRBV6-6|NA|TRBJ1-1|NA
TGTGCCAGCAGTGACTGGGAGATGAACACTGAAGCTTTCTTT
CASSDWEMNTEAFF
>TRBV18|NA|TRBJ2-5|NA
TGTGCCAGCTCCCTTACCTCAGGGGCGGAGACCCAGTACTTC
CASSLTSGAETQYF
>TRBV10-2|once|TRBJ2-4|NA
TGCGCCAGCAGTCGGGACCGGGACTCTTCCAAAAACATTCAGTACTTC
CASSRDRDSSKNIQYF
>TRBV29-1|once|TRBJ1-3|NA
TGCAGCGTTGAAGACGGCTCTGGAAACACCATATATTTT
CSVEDGSGNTIYF
>TRBV10-3|NA|TRBJ1-4|NA
TGTGCCATCAGTGAGAGTCTAGATAATGAAAAACTGTTTTTT
CAISESLDNEKLFF
>TRBV5-6|NA|TRBJ2-4|NA
TGTGCCAGCAGCCCCCGCGTCGGTAAAGCCAAAAACATTCAGTACTTC
CASSPRVGKAKNIQYF
>TRBV30|NA|TRBJ1-4|NA
TGTGCCTGGAGGAGGCTCAATGAAAAACTGTTTTTT
CAWRRLNEKLFF
>TRBV5-4|few|TRBJ2-2|NA
TGTGCCAGCAGCTTGGGTTCAAATTCGAACACCGGGGAGCTGTTTTTT
CASSLGSNSNTGELFF
>TRBV2|NA|TRBJ1-2|TRBD1
TGTGCCAGCAGGACAGGGTTCTATGGCTACACCTTC
CASRTGFYGYTF
>TRBV5-5|once|TRBJ2-2|TRBD1
TGTGCCAGCAGCTTTAGGGGGCAGAGCGACACCGGGGAGCTGTTTTTT
CASSFRGQSDTGELFF
>TRBV7-3|NA|TRBJ2-7|TRBD1
TGTGCCAGCAGCCGTACTCCAGGGGGTGAGATGTACTTC
CASSRTPGGEMYF
>TRBV2|once|TRBJ1-5|NA
TGTGCCAGCAGTGGCCAGGGTTCCAATCAGCCCCAGCATTTT
CASSGQGSNQPQHF
>TRBV4-1|few|TRBJ1-4|NA
TGCGCCAGCAGCCCCCGGGCGGGGAGTAATGAAAAACTGTTTTTT
CASSPRAGSNEKLFF
>TRBV5-6|NA|TRBJ2-7|TRBD1
TGTGCCAGCAGCTTGGGGGGACAGGGCATCTACGAGCAGTACTTC
CASSLGGQGIYEQYF
>TRBV28|NA|TRBJ2-7|TRBD1
TGTGCCAGCAGAGCCCAGGGGGCCGCCTACGAGCAGTACTTC
CASRAQGAAYEQYF
>TRBV27|NA|TRBJ2-5|NA
TGTGCCAGCTCCACCCGGGAGACCCAGTACTTC
CASSTRETQYF
>TRBV6-5|NA|TRBJ2-1|NA
TGTGCCAGCAGTTCCGGACAACAGCAGTTCTTC
CASSSGQQQFF
>TRBV12-3/TRBV12-4|NA|TRBJ1-6|TRBD1
TGTGCCAGCACCGGACAGGCTAATTCACCCCTCCACTTT
CASTGQANSPLHF
>TRBV9|NA|TRBJ2-2|TRBD1
TGTGCCAGCAGCGTCGACCGGGACAGGGCGAACACCGGGGAGCTGTTTTTT
CASSVDRDRANTGELFF
>TRBV4-1|NA|TRBJ2-2|NA
TGCGCCAGCAGCCACGACAGGAACACCGGGGAGCTGTTTTTT
CASSHDRNTGELFF
>TRBV23-1|few|TRBJ2-5|NA
TGCGCCAGCAGTCAATCCCTGCTGTCAGGAAGAGAAAAGTACCAAGAGACCCAGTACTTC
CASSQSLLSGREKYQETQYF
>TRBV6-5|NA|TRBJ2-2|NA
TGTGCCAGCAGTTCTTTCAGCGAGAACACCGGGGAGCTGTTTTTT
CASSSFSENTGELFF
>TRBV5-1|NA|TRBJ2-2|TRBD2
TGCGCCAGCAGCTCATCCCCCGGCGGGGGGGCTTCCGGGGAGCTGTTTTTT
CASSSSPGGGASGELFF
>TRBV27|NA|TRBJ2-5|NA
TGTGCCAGCAGTTTGGGTGGGGGGGCCGGTGAGACCCAGTACTTC
CASSLGGGAGETQYF
>TRBV30|NA|TRBJ2-7|NA
TGTGCCTGGAGCGAAGCAGGGGTCGAGCAGTACTTC
CAWSEAGVEQYF
>TRBV4-2|NA|TRBJ1-3|NA
TGTGCCAGCAGCCAAGGGGGGGTCGGCACCACCTCTCCTTCTGGAAACACCATATATTTT
CASSQGGVGTTSPSGNTIYF